The entry that follows covers one T cell receptor beta chain sequence. The data belong to a study of cytomegalovirus exposure and HLA in healthy donors. Trimming took 0 bases from V and 10 from J, leaving 10 bases between them. Germline V CDR1 and CDR2: MNHEY, SVGAGI. The CDR3 totals 12 residues. Use of 60 Vbeta and 13 Jbeta primers characterized the PCR. Data came from immunoSEQ multiplex PCR; TCRdb stores just in-frame clones and leaves some out. The data show over 130,000 clones, about 85% seen once. The chain combines TRBV6-5 with TRBJ2-7; TRBD2 might be the D (5 bases). The sequenced sample was PBMCs. The source of this sequence is a human donor in good health. In nucleotides, the CDR3 is TGTGCCAGCAGTTACTCGAGGGAGCGTCAGTACTTC. It codes for CASSYSRERQYF.